One and the same sample provided the 23 T cell receptor beta chains below, sequenced in a study of T cell responses to AZD1222 COVID-19 vaccine. The assay was immunoSEQ multiplex PCR, and TCRdb's table has in-frame clones only and misses some. This sample carries 100,000 to 150,000 clones, around 88% of them seen once, and the ten largest clones take around 10%. Sequenced material: peripheral blood, taken on day 0 of MenACWY control vaccination. All receptors derive from an adult in good health.

V usage is TRBV2 and J usage is TRBJ1-5; no reliable D call. The CDR3 consists of 12 residues. Germline V lookup: CDR1 SNHLY, CDR2 FYNNEI. V was shortened by 4 bases and J by 10 bases, with 11 bases between the two germline ends. The CDR3 DNA reads TGTGCCAGCAGTGGGACTACCCTTCCCCAGCATTTT. Translating it yields CASSGTTLPQHF.

The chain links TRBV2 to TRBJ2-4; D call uncertain. The CDR3 has 15 amino acids. Between the trimmed V and J ends, which lost 2 bases and 1 base, there was a span of 9 bases. The germline V gene has CDR1 SNHLY and CDR2 FYNNEI. The CDR3 is CASSEQLVAKNIQYF. The CDR3 nucleotides read TGTGCCAGCAGTGAACAGCTAGTTGCCAAAAACATTCAGTACTTC.

This clone was found once. The chain links TRBV6-5 to TRBJ1-6, with TRBD1 matching 7 bases. The CDR3 is 14 residues long. V lost 5 bases, J lost 4 bases, and 2 bases stayed unmatched. Germline V gene sequence: CDR1 MNHEY, CDR2 SVGAGI. The CDR3 DNA reads as TGTGCCAGCAGTCGGACAGGTTATAATTCACCCCTCCACTTT. The encoded protein is CASSRTGYNSPLHF.

This chain links TRBV6-5 with TRBJ2-6; unclear D gene. V lost 6 bases and J lost 0, with 6 bases in between. CDR3 length: 14 amino acids. CDR1 MNHEY and CDR2 SVGAGI come from the germline V gene. This CDR3 reads CASSWISGANVLTF. The CDR3 region has the DNA TGTGCCAGCAGCTGGATCTCTGGGGCCAACGTCCTGACTTTC.

The chain is built from TRBV10-3 and TRBJ1-4; 8 bases line up with TRBD1. The CDR3 consists of 13 residues. Per germline, CDR1 ENHRY and CDR2 SYGVKD. V lost 2 bases and J lost 7; bases outside the gene matches: 0. The CDR3 DNA reads TGTGCCATCAGTGAGGGACAGGGTGAAAAACTGTTTTTT. It translates to CAISEGQGEKLFF.

The genes are TRBV6-5 and TRBJ1-4; D unclear. V dropped 2 bases and J dropped 8 bases, with 12 bases sitting between them. Per the germline V gene, CDR1 is MNHEY and CDR2 is SVGAGI. This CDR3 spans 14 amino acids. The CDR3 spells CASSYSMTGEKLFF. CDR3 DNA: TGTGCCAGCAGTTACAGTATGACGGGGGAAAAACTGTTTTTT.

This chain links TRBV11-2 with TRBJ2-7; no reliable D call. Germline loops: CDR1 SGHAT, CDR2 FQNNGV. Trimming cost V 2 bases and J 3 bases, with 14 bases left between them. The CDR3 loop spans 15 amino acids. Here the CDR3 DNA reads TGTGCCAGCAGCTTACTCGCGCAGAGCAGCTACGAGCAGTACTTC. Translation: CASSLLAQSSYEQYF.

The chain joins TRBV7-3 to TRBJ2-1, with 8 bases matching TRBD1. Germline V gene sequence: CDR1 SGHTA, CDR2 FQGTGA. J gave up 4 bases and V 4 bases, and 6 bases lay outside the gene matches. This CDR3 spans 15 amino acids. In nucleotides, the CDR3 is TGTGCCAGCAGCTCGCAGGGGGCTCCGTACAATGAGCAGTTCTTC. This translates into CASSSQGAPYNEQFF.

The chain recombines TRBV4-1 with TRBJ2-2; D not resolved. The V gene lost 8 bases and the J gene lost 5 bases, with 15 bases spanning the gap. The CDR3 length is 14 residues. Per germline, CDR1 MGHRA and CDR2 YSYEKL. CDR3 sequence reads: CASRQNLVTGELFF. The CDR3 nucleotides are TGCGCCAGCCGACAAAACCTGGTGACCGGGGAGCTGTTTTTT.

V gene TRBV11-3 combines with J gene TRBJ1-2; 9 bases fit TRBD1. The CDR3 is 16 residues long. CDR1 is SGHNT, CDR2 YENEEA, per germline. V shed 3 bases, J shed 1 base, and the junction held 6 bases outside the gene matches. CDR3 residues: CASSFTGGAVNYGYTF. In nucleotides, the CDR3 is TGTGCCAGCAGCTTCACAGGGGGCGCAGTTAACTATGGCTACACCTTC. Filled out from reference TRBV11-3 and TRBJ1-2, the complete variable domain reads EAGVVQSPRYKIIEKKQPVAFWCNPISGHNTLYWYLQNLGQGPELLIRYENEEAVDDSQLPKDRFSAERLKGVDSTLKIQPAELGDSAVYLCASSFTGGAVNYGYTFGSGTRLTVV.

The rearrangement uses TRBV11-3 and TRBJ1-1; D uncertain. Per germline, CDR1 SGHNT and CDR2 YENEEA. The V gene lost 0 bases and the J gene lost 4 bases, with 15 bases spanning the gap. The CDR3 has 16 amino acids. CDR3 amino acids: CASSLESASRSTEAFF. The CDR3 DNA follows: TGTGCCAGCAGCTTAGAGTCGGCCAGTCGGAGCACTGAAGCTTTCTTT.

This chain links TRBV5-1 with TRBJ1-4; 7 nucleotides agree with TRBD1. The germline CDR1 and CDR2 sequences are SGHRS and YFSETQ. Trimming removed 4 bases from V and 5 bases from J; junction bases left unmatched: 8. This CDR3 has 15 residues. The CDR3 sequence is CASSARQGWNEKLFF. CDR3 DNA: TGCGCCAGCAGCGCCCGACAGGGTTGGAATGAAAAACTGTTTTTT.

This chain joins TRBV2 and TRBJ1-2; TRBD1 might be the D (5 bases). CDR1 and CDR2 from the germline V gene are SNHLY and FYNNEI. Trimming removed 6 bases at V and 4 bases at J, with 15 bases between. The CDR3 consists of 14 residues. CDR3 in DNA: TGTGCCAGCAGCCCTGAGGGGCGGGTCTATGGCTACACCTTC. Its translation: CASSPEGRVYGYTF.

The genes are TRBV29-1 and TRBJ2-3; 7 nucleotides match TRBD1. Germline CDR1 is SQVTM and CDR2 is ANQGSEA. The CDR3 is made up of 16 amino acids. With 7 bases clipped from V and 2 bases from J, the junction kept 15 bases outside the gene matches. The chain's CDR3 is CSAHPPQGQNTDTQYF. In nucleotides, the CDR3 is TGCAGCGCTCACCCTCCCCAGGGACAGAACACAGATACGCAGTATTTT.

The genes are TRBV10-3 and TRBJ2-5; TRBD1 aligns across 8 bases. The CDR3 loop spans 15 amino acids. V lost 3 bases to trimming and J lost 2 bases; unmatched junction nucleotides: 5. CDR1 ENHRY and CDR2 SYGVKD come from the germline V gene. The CDR3 sequence: CAISDSTGAQETQYF. DNA for the CDR3: TGTGCCATCAGTGATTCGACAGGGGCGCAAGAGACCCAGTACTTC.

The V call is TRBV10-3, the J call TRBJ2-1; the match to TRBD2 covers 9 bases. This CDR3 spans 15 amino acids. V trimming: 10 bases; J trimming: 0 bases; junction bases outside the gene matches: 7. Germline CDR1 and CDR2: ENHRY and SYGVKD. CDR3 sequence reads: CARAASGNSYNEQFF. The CDR3, as DNA: TGTGCCAGGGCGGCTAGCGGGAACTCCTACAATGAGCAGTTCTTC.

V gene TRBV5-6 combines with J gene TRBJ1-2; 7 nucleotides align to TRBD1. This CDR3 has 12 residues. V shed 5 bases, J shed 5 bases, and the junction held 3 bases outside the gene matches. From germline, CDR1 is SGHDT and CDR2 YYEEEE. In DNA form, the CDR3 reads TGTGCCAGCAGTTCGACAGGGTATGGCTACACCTTC. It is translated as CASSSTGYGYTF.

V and J are TRBV7-9 and TRBJ2-3; 9 nucleotides match TRBD1. Trimming at V came to 3 bases and at J to 4 bases, leaving 5 bases not matched to a gene. The CDR3 has 15 residues. Per the germline V gene, CDR1 is SEHNR and CDR2 is FQNEAQ (reference sequence). DNA for the CDR3: TGTGCCAGCAGCTTGGTAGGACAGGGGCCAGATACGCAGTATTTT. Its protein is CASSLVGQGPDTQYF.

V usage is TRBV11-3 and J usage is TRBJ2-3; maybe TRBD2 (6 bases). The length of the CDR3 is 15 residues. CDR1 is SGHNT and CDR2 is YENEEA in the germline V gene. Trimming took 7 bases from V and 3 from J, leaving 17 bases between them. This CDR3 is CASTYLEGGTDTQYF. CDR3 DNA: TGTGCCAGCACTTACCTGGAGGGCGGAACAGATACGCAGTATTTT.

This clone was detected only once. The gene calls are TRBV27 and TRBJ2-3, with D possibly TRBD2 on 6 matching bases. Germline V gives CDR1 MNHEY, CDR2 SMNVEV (reference sequence). This CDR3 has 16 residues. The V end lost 5 bases, the J end lost 0 bases, and 15 bases lay between the germline ends. The CDR3 reads CASSAHRTTSTDTQYF. CDR3 DNA sequence: TGTGCCAGCAGTGCACACAGGACTACTAGCACAGATACGCAGTATTTT.

This chain connects TRBV9 to TRBJ2-5; 8 bases match TRBD1. V lost 0 bases, J lost 5 bases, and 6 bases stayed unmatched. This CDR3 comprises 15 residues. CDR1 SGDLS and CDR2 YYNGEE come from the germline V gene. The CDR3: CASSVDDRGRETQYF. The CDR3 DNA reads as TGTGCCAGCAGCGTAGATGACAGGGGACGGGAGACCCAGTACTTC.

The chain is built from TRBV9 and TRBJ1-1, with TRBD1 identical over 7 bases. Germline assignment: CDR1 SGDLS and CDR2 YYNGEE. Trimming at V came to 4 bases and at J to 1 base, leaving 7 bases not matched to a gene. The CDR3 spans 15 residues. CDR3 nucleotides: TGTGCCAGCAGCCCTATAGGGGGCGGGAACACTGAAGCTTTCTTT. The encoded protein is CASSPIGGGNTEAFF.

The V call is TRBV5-1, the J call TRBJ2-5; 7 bases line up with TRBD2. V lost 0 bases and J lost 5; bases outside the gene matches: 7. Germline CDR1 is SGHRS and CDR2 is YFSETQ. The CDR3 is 15 amino acids. The CDR3 spells CASSLVGLESETQYF. As DNA, the CDR3 is TGCGCCAGCAGCTTGGTAGGACTAGAATCGGAGACCCAGTACTTC.